This note documents a single T cell receptor (beta chain) sequence. This entry comes from a study of T cells expressing NK-cell markers. The overall study: One of eight sequenced donors was HCMV-seronegative; the other seven were seropositive.

Germline CDR1 reads MGHRA; CDR2 reads YSYEKL. The CDR3 has 15 residues. TCRdb reanalyzed the 5' RACE reads and collapses them to one entry per CDR3 protein, without DNA. This listing includes approximately 22,000 distinct CDR3 sequences. The sample taken for sequencing was blood T cells: a sorted CD56 or NKG2C T cell subset, CD4+ or CD8+ T cells, or bulk PBMC T cells (not recorded which). The chain links TRBV4-1 to TRBJ2-1; there is no DNA to check the TCRdb D call of TRBD1. This clonotype was sampled from a man between 18 and 69 years old in good health. CDR3 in amino acids: CASKRQGPGAYEQFF.